What follows are 8 T cell receptor beta chains derived from one specimen sequenced in a study of T-cell reconstitution after alpha-beta-depleted transplantation in children. Preparation of the TCRbeta library used unique molecular identifiers. TCRdb recomputed calls from the PCR reads with MiXCR, one row per CDR3 protein. The sample lists about 540,000 distinct CDR3 sequences, over 25% occurring once. Sample: PBMCs, taken before TCRalphabeta/CD19-depleted stem cell transplant. The source is a boy in the first two years of life with Wiskott-Aldrich syndrome, due to receive a stem cell transplant.

This chain uses TRBV28 with TRBJ1-5; 8 bases agree with TRBD1. The V segment lost 6 bases and the J segment 8 bases; nucleotides outside the gene matches: 6. Germline CDR1 MDHEN, CDR2 SYDVKM. The CDR3 runs to 13 residues. The CDR3 sequence is CASSYSGGEPQHF. CDR3 in DNA: TGTGCCAGCAGCTACTCAGGGGGCGAGCCCCAGCATTTT.

This clonotype has just a few counts. The V gene is TRBV5-1, the J gene TRBJ2-1, with TRBD1 matching 10 bases. Germline CDR1 reads SGHRS; CDR2 reads YFSETQ. CDR3 length: 16 residues. The J segment lost 6 bases and the V segment lost 0 bases, leaving 6 bases of the junction unmatched. CDR3 sequence reads: CASSLALGQGFNEQFF. The DNA of the CDR3 is TGCGCCAGCAGCTTGGCTCTGGGACAGGGGTTCAATGAGCAGTTCTTC.

J is TRBJ1-1 and V is TRBV4-1; D ambiguous. Trimming took 2 bases from V and 11 from J, leaving 15 bases between them. The CDR3 has 13 residues. The germline CDR1 and CDR2 sequences are MGHRA and YSYEKL. CDR3 loop: CASSQFAGFGAFF. Written as DNA, the CDR3 is TGCGCCAGCAGCCAATTCGCCGGGTTTGGGGCTTTCTTT.

J is TRBJ2-5 and V is TRBV12-3 or TRBV12-4; D perhaps matches TRBD1 (6 bases). The CDR3 sequence is 15 residues long. Trimming removed 1 base from V and 4 bases from J, with 13 bases in between. The CDR3 spells CASSLGTGWRETQYF. The CDR3 region has the DNA TGTGCCAGCAGTTTAGGCACAGGGTGGAGAGAGACCCAGTACTTC.

V is TRBV27 and J is TRBJ2-7; 8 positions agree with TRBD1. Germline assignment: CDR1 MNHEY and CDR2 SMNVEV (reference sequence). CDR3 length: 13 amino acids. Trimming removed 7 bases from V and 5 bases from J; junction bases left unmatched: 7. The CDR3 DNA is TGTGCCAGCACGGGGACAGGTCGTGACGAGCAGTACTTC. The encoded protein is CASTGTGRDEQYF.

V and J are TRBV20-1 and TRBJ1-1; D may be TRBD1 (6 bases). The germline V gene encodes CDR1 DFQATT and CDR2 SNEGSKA (reference sequence). The CDR3 has 14 residues. The ends were cut back, 5 bases at V and 1 base at J, with 14 bases in the middle. The CDR3 is CSAPRAGENTEAFF. In DNA form, the CDR3 reads TGCAGTGCTCCCCGGGCAGGGGAGAACACTGAAGCTTTCTTT.

This clonotype was seen a handful of times. The rearrangement links TRBV5-1 to TRBJ1-4; D is perhaps TRBD1 (6 bases). The CDR3 is made up of 14 amino acids. Between the trimmed V and J ends, which lost 0 bases and 7 bases, there was a span of 10 bases. Germline V gives CDR1 SGHRS, CDR2 YFSETQ. The CDR3 DNA reads TGCGCCAGCAGCTTGGGGACAGACGTTGAAAAACTGTTTTTT. It is translated as CASSLGTDVEKLFF.

The V gene is TRBV12-3 or TRBV12-4, the J gene TRBJ2-1, with D perhaps TRBD2 (5 bases). CDR3 length: 14 residues. V was cut by 5 bases and J by 2 bases, with 10 bases left in between. The CDR3 sequence: CASSPDFTYNEQFF. The CDR3 region has the DNA TGTGCCAGCAGTCCGGACTTCACCTACAATGAGCAGTTCTTC.